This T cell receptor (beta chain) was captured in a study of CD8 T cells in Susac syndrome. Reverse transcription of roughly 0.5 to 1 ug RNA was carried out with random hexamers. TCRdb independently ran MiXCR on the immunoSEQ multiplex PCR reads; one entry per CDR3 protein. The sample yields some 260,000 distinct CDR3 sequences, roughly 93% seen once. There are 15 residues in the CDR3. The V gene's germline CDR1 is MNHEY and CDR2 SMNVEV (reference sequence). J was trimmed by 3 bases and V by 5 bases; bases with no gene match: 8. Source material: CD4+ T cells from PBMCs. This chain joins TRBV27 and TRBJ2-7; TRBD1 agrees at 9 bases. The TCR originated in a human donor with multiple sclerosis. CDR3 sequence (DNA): TGTGCCAGCAGTCTCGCCGGGACAGGGCTCTACGAGCAGTACGTC. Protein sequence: CASSLAGTGLYEQYV.